This entry lists 24 T cell receptor beta chains sequenced from one sample in a study of CD8 T cells in Susac syndrome (dated by TCRdb to the late 2010s). The receptor library was made with the immunoSEQ multiplex PCR assay. RNA was extracted using the RNeasy kit, and about 0.45 to 1 ug of the RNA was reverse transcribed with random hexamers. The public reads were quality trimmed at Q25 with fastp and then assembled into clones with MiXCR by TCRdb, keeping productive beta chains. Entries are consolidated by CDR3 protein sequence, retaining the most common genes and DNA. A total of 160,000 or so distinct CDR3 sequences appear in this sample, around 93% of them only once. Clones ranked in the top ten supply more than 0.11% of the sample. The sequenced material came from CD4+ T cells from PBMCs. The receptor source for this set is a human donor in good health.

The chain uses TRBV29-1 and TRBJ2-6; 12 nucleotides match TRBD1. Germline assignment: CDR1 SQVTM and CDR2 ANQGSEA. The CDR3 runs to 18 residues. Trimming cost V 3 bases and J 3 bases; bases outside gene matches: 9. The CDR3 loop is CSVDGGGQGAGGANVLTF. Written as DNA, the CDR3 is TGCAGCGTTGATGGAGGGGGACAGGGGGCGGGTGGGGCCAACGTCCTGACTTTC.

In this sample, this clonotype turned up once. The V call is TRBV2, the J call TRBJ2-7; 13 bases match TRBD2. This CDR3 has 15 residues. The germline V gene encodes CDR1 SNHLY and CDR2 FYNNEI. V lost 5 bases to trimming and J lost 4 bases; unmatched junction nucleotides: 5. CDR3 region: CASSTLAGGPYEQYF. For the CDR3, the DNA is TGTGCCAGCAGTACACTAGCGGGGGGGCCGTACGAGCAGTACTTC.

The chain combines TRBV24-1 with TRBJ2-5; D remains unclear. The CDR3 spans 14 residues. The germline gives CDR1 KGHDR, CDR2 SFDVKD. V was shortened by 5 bases and J by 0 bases, with 9 bases between the two germline ends. CDR3 amino acids: CATSVGPNQETQYF. CDR3 DNA: TGTGCCACCAGTGTTGGGCCCAACCAAGAGACCCAGTACTTC.

This chain joins TRBV23-1 and TRBJ2-3, with D perhaps matching TRBD2 (5 bases). TRBV23-1 is sorted into the ORF group, with uncertain function. V was shortened by 2 bases and J by 4 bases, with 10 bases between the two germline ends. This CDR3 contains 14 residues. The CDR3 protein is CASSQTNSADTQYF. The CDR3 nucleotides read TGCGCCAGCAGTCAAACTAATAGCGCAGATACGCAGTATTTT.

The chain links TRBV2 to TRBJ1-1, with 9 bases fitting TRBD1. CDR1 SNHLY and CDR2 FYNNEI come from the germline V gene. The CDR3 has 14 amino acids. J was trimmed by 6 bases and V by 8 bases; bases with no gene match: 10. This CDR3 reads CASLRDRESPEAFF. CDR3 bases: TGTGCCAGCCTCCGGGACAGGGAATCCCCTGAAGCTTTCTTT.

The chain is built from TRBV29-1 and TRBJ2-7; no reliable D call. CDR1 is SQVTM, CDR2 ANQGSEA, per germline. V was clipped by 1 base and J by 2 bases, with 6 bases between them. The CDR3 is 12 amino acids. In nucleotides, the CDR3 is TGCAGCGTTGAAGGCCGAACCTACGAGCAGTACTTC. Amino acid sequence: CSVEGRTYEQYF.

The chain combines TRBV5-1 with TRBJ2-3; 8 bases align to TRBD2. The CDR3 runs 15 residues. Trimming at V came to 5 bases and at J to 3 bases, leaving 8 bases not matched to a gene. Germline CDR1 and CDR2: SGHRS and YFSETQ. The CDR3 bases are TGCGCCAGCAGTTCGATGCGGGGGGCAACAGATACGCAGTATTTT. Protein: CASSSMRGATDTQYF.

This clonotype was recorded a few times. J is TRBJ1-4 and V is TRBV18; a weak D match, TRBD1 (5 bases). The germline V gene has CDR1 KGHSH and CDR2 LQKENI. The CDR3 sequence is 12 residues long. The germline V and J ends were trimmed by 4 bases and 6 bases, with 6 bases remaining between them. The CDR3 sequence: CASSLRDEKLFF. CDR3 nucleotides: TGTGCCAGCTCACTCAGGGATGAAAAACTGTTTTTT.

The genes are TRBV15 and TRBJ1-1, with a tentative D call TRBD1 (5 bases). Trimming removed 5 bases from V and 0 bases from J, with 7 bases in between. CDR3 length: 13 amino acids. CDR1 and CDR2 from the germline V gene are LNHNV and YYDKDF (reference sequence). As DNA, the CDR3 is TGTGCCACCAGCTGGACACTGAACACTGAAGCTTTCTTT. As protein: CATSWTLNTEAFF.

V is TRBV9 and J is TRBJ1-2, with D unclear. V gave up 0 bases and J gave up 1 base, with 7 bases separating them. Germline assignment: CDR1 SGDLS and CDR2 YYNGEE. This CDR3 is 14 amino acids long. CDR3 DNA sequence: TGTGCCAGCAGCGTAGGCGTCGGTAACTATGGCTACACCTTC. It codes for CASSVGVGNYGYTF.

This clonotype was seen more than once but under ten times. The J gene is TRBJ1-2, the V gene TRBV5-6, with a tentative D call TRBD1 (5 bases). Germline CDR1 is SGHDT and CDR2 is YYEEEE. The CDR3 covers 13 residues. V was pared by 1 base and J by 2 bases, with 6 bases between. The CDR3 DNA follows: TGTGCCAGCAGCTTGCGGGGGAACTATGGCTACACCTTC. This sequence encodes CASSLRGNYGYTF.

The chain uses TRBV7-3 and TRBJ2-3; 9 bases fit TRBD2. J lost 4 bases, V lost 8 bases, and 7 bases had no gene match. This CDR3 spans 14 amino acids. In germline, CDR1 is SGHTA, CDR2 FQGTGA. CDR3 residues: CASGSGGNSDTQYF. The CDR3, as DNA: TGTGCCAGCGGTAGCGGGGGAAACTCAGATACGCAGTATTTT.

The V and J genes are TRBV7-2 and TRBJ2-5, with 11 positions matching TRBD2. The CDR3 totals 16 residues. V dropped 2 bases and J dropped 1; count of bases not matched to a gene: 3. The germline CDR1 and CDR2 sequences are SGHTA and FQGNSA. The CDR3 spells CASSLRLAGIQETQYF. The CDR3 DNA follows: TGTGCCAGCAGCTTAAGACTAGCGGGGATCCAAGAGACCCAGTACTTC.

This clonotype was detected a few times. V usage is TRBV7-2 and J usage is TRBJ2-3; no clear D gene. From germline, CDR1 is SGHTA and CDR2 FQGNSA. V shed 5 bases and J shed 3 bases, with 15 bases lying between them. The CDR3 contains 15 residues. In DNA form, the CDR3 reads TGTGCCAGCAGCCGGGCCCTGACGGAGACAGATACGCAGTATTTT. Its protein product is CASSRALTETDTQYF.

The chain recombines TRBV18 with TRBJ1-1, with D possibly matching TRBD1 (6 bases). The CDR3 loop spans 15 amino acids. The V gene lost 3 bases and the J gene lost 4 bases, with 15 bases spanning the gap. The V gene's germline CDR1 is KGHSH and CDR2 LQKENI. The CDR3 region has the DNA TGTGCCAGCTCACCCCTCCAGGAGACAGGCACTGAAGCTTTCTTT. It is translated as CASSPLQETGTEAFF.

In this sample, this clonotype turned up a few times. The rearrangement links TRBV7-9 to TRBJ2-3, with D possibly being TRBD1 or TRBD2 (5 bases each). V lost 5 bases to trimming and J lost 2 bases, with 8 bases between them. This CDR3 is 13 amino acids long. Germline lookup yields CDR1 SEHNR and CDR2 FQNEAQ (reference sequence). This CDR3 reads CASSAGTTDTQYF. CDR3 DNA: TGTGCCAGCAGCGCCGGGACCACAGATACGCAGTATTTT.

The V gene is TRBV3-1, the J gene TRBJ1-6; 9 bases are a match to TRBD1. Germline CDR1 and CDR2: LGHDT and YNNKEL (reference sequence). The CDR3 covers 16 residues. J gave up 6 bases and V 4 bases, and 7 bases lay outside the gene matches. The DNA for the CDR3 is TGTGCCAGCAGCCCTACTCCGACAGGGGGTAATTCACCCCTCCACTTT. Encoded protein: CASSPTPTGGNSPLHF.

Points on this clonotype: The junction differs from germline at one of its ends, possibly a read error. The chain is built from TRBV4-1 and TRBJ2-7; 8 positions match TRBD1. The CDR3 loop spans 18 amino acids. From germline, CDR1 is MGHRA and CDR2 YSYEKL. The CDR3 loop is CASSKDGPGQGLSAEQYF. The CDR3 DNA reads TGCGCCAGCAGCAAAGATGGACCAGGACAGGGATTATCGGCCGAGCAGTACTTC.

This CDR3 reads CASSISQPQHF. The CDR3 DNA reads as TGTGCCAGCAGCATTAGTCAGCCCCAGCATTTT. The V call is TRBV12-3 or TRBV12-4, the J call TRBJ1-5; D not resolved. Between the trimmed V and J ends, which lost 6 bases and 6 bases, there was a span of 6 bases. The length of the CDR3 is 11 residues.

This chain connects TRBV6-6 to TRBJ1-4, with 7 bases identical to TRBD1. Germline values: CDR1 MNHNY, CDR2 SVGAGI (reference sequence). This CDR3 has 11 residues. V lost 8 bases to trimming and J lost 10 bases; unmatched junction nucleotides: 4. The CDR3 is CASSPGGKLFF. CDR3 in DNA: TGTGCCAGCTCTCCAGGGGGAAAACTGTTTTTT.

The J gene is TRBJ1-2, the V gene TRBV20-1; 7 bases are shared with TRBD1. This CDR3 comprises 14 residues. From germline, CDR1 is DFQATT and CDR2 SNEGSKA (reference sequence). CDR3 nucleotides: TGCAGCCCCGTACAGGGGATGGTTCTTGATGGCTACACCTTC. Protein product: CSPVQGMVLDGYTF.

The rearrangement joins TRBV10-1 to TRBJ2-4; D is possibly TRBD1 (5 bases). This CDR3 has 14 amino acids. The germline V gene encodes CDR1 WNHNN and CDR2 SYGVQD (reference sequence). Trimming left V 5 bases short and J 5 bases short, with 13 bases between. The CDR3 reads CASSKDTNENIQYF. As DNA, the CDR3 is TGCGCCAGCAGTAAGGACACCAATGAAAACATTCAGTACTTC.

The chain carries TRBV29-1 and TRBJ1-4, with D uncertain. The CDR3 contains 12 residues. Germline lookup yields CDR1 SQVTM and CDR2 ANQGSEA. Trimming cost V 4 bases and J 10 bases, with 13 bases left between them. CDR3 DNA sequence: TGCAGCGTTGGCGGGGTGGGGAGAAAACTGTTTTTT. It translates to CSVGGVGRKLFF.

This chain uses TRBV10-3 with TRBJ2-5, with D unclear. The V end lost 4 bases, the J end lost 7 bases, and 13 bases lay between the germline ends. The CDR3 totals 13 residues. The germline gives CDR1 ENHRY, CDR2 SYGVKD. In DNA, the CDR3 is TGTGCCATCAGTGTCGGCTCCACGGGGACCCAGTACTTC. This encodes CAISVGSTGTQYF.